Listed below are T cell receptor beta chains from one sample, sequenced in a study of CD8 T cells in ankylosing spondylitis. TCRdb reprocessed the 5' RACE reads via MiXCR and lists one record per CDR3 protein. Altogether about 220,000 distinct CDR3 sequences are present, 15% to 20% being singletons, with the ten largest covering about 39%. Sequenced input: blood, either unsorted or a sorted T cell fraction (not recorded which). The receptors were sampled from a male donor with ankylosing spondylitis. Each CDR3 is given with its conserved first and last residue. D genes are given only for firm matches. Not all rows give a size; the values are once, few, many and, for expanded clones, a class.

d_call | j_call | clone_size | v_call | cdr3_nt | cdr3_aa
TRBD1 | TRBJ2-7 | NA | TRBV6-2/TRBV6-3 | TGTGCCACCACCCTTCAGGGGGAAGTATACGAGCAGTACTTC | CATTLQGEVYEQYF
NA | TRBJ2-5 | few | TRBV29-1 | TGCAGCGTTGAAGATCTGGGGATCCAAGAGACCCAGTACTTC | CSVEDLGIQETQYF
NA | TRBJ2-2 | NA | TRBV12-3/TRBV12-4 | TGTGCCAGCAGTCCGACAGATTGGGGCACCGGGGAGCTGTTTTTT | CASSPTDWGTGELFF
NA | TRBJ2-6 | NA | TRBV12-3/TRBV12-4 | TGTGCCAGCAGTTGGGGTGAATACTCTGGGGCCAACGTCCTGACTTTC | CASSWGEYSGANVLTF
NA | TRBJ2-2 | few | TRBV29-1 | TGCAGCGTTGACGCGGAGACGAACACCGGGGAGCTGTTTTTT | CSVDAETNTGELFF
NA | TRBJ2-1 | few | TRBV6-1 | TGTGCCAGCGCCCTAGAGGGGTACAATGAGCAGTTCTTC | CASALEGYNEQFF
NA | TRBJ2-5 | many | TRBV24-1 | TGTGCCACCAGTGATTTAGAGGAAGAGACCCAGTACTTC | CATSDLEEETQYF
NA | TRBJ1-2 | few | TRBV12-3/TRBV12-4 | TGTGCCAGCAGCGACAGTGTTTTCCGGCTCTATGGCTACACCTTC | CASSDSVFRLYGYTF
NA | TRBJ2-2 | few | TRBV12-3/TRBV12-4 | TGTGCCAGCAGTTTCGGAGGATACACCGGGGAGCTGTTTTTT | CASSFGGYTGELFF
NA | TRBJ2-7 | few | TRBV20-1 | TGCAGTGCTGTGACCGAGATCATGTACGAGCAGTACTTC | CSAVTEIMYEQYF
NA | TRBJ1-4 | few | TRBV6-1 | TGTGCCAGCACGGCGAGCGTCATGAATGAAAAACTGTTTTTT | CASTASVMNEKLFF
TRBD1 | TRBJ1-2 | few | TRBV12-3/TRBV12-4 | TGTGCCAGCAGTTCCCGACAGGGGTTGAGCTACACCTTC | CASSSRQGLSYTF
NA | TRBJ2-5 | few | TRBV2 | TGTGCCAGCAGTGACGCGAACCAAGAGACCCAGTACTTC | CASSDANQETQYF
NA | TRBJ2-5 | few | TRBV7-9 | TGTGCCAGCAGCTTACTAGACACCCAAGAGACCCAGTACTTC | CASSLLDTQETQYF
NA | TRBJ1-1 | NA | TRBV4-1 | TGCGCCAGCAGCCCCAGCAAAGGGCGCAGGTCGGACGATGAAGCTTTCTTT | CASSPSKGRRSDDEAFF
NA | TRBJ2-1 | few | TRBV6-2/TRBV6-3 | TGTGCCAGCAGTTACGGGCTAGAAATGAATGAGCAGTTCTTC | CASSYGLEMNEQFF
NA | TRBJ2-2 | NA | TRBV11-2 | TGTGCCAGCAGCCCTAGCCCGGGGGCATCCACCGGGGAGCTGTTTTTT | CASSPSPGASTGELFF
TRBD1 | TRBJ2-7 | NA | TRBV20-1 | TGCAGTGCTATAAGTGGACAGGGTTCCTACGAGCAGTACTTC | CSAISGQGSYEQYF
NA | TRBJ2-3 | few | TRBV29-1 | TGCAGCGTAGCCGACGGCGGGGCTCAATCCCAATACACAGATACGCAGTATTTT | CSVADGGAQSQYTDTQYF
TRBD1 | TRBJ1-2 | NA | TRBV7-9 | TGTGCCAGCAGCTGGGGACAGAACTATGGCTACACCTTC | CASSWGQNYGYTF
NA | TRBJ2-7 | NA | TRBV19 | TGTGCCAGCGGGCCGGGGACCACCTACGAGCAGTACTTC | CASGPGTTYEQYF
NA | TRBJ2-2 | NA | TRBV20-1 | TGCAGTGCTAAGGGGACCGGGGAGCTGTTTTTT | CSAKGTGELFF
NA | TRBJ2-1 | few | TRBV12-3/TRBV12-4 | TGTGCCAGCAGTTCGGGTAGCAGGTATGAGCAGTTCTTC | CASSSGSRYEQFF
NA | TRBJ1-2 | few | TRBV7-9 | TGTGCCAGCAGACCTTTAGAGGAGACCTATGGCTACACCTTC | CASRPLEETYGYTF
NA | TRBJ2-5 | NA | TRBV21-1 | TGTGCCAGCAGCAAACTAGCGGGGCAAGAGACCCAGTACTTC | CASSKLAGQETQYF
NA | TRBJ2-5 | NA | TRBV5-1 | TGCGCCAGCAAAGGAACAGGCTTAGAGACCCAGTACTTC | CASKGTGLETQYF
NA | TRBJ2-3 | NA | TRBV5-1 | TGCGCCAGCAGCTTGGATGGGTACCTCACAGATACGCAGTATTTT | CASSLDGYLTDTQYF
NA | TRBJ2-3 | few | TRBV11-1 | TGTGCCAGCAGCCACCCCTCGGATTTCCATGGTTCCACCAGCACAGATACGCAGTATTTT | CASSHPSDFHGSTSTDTQYF
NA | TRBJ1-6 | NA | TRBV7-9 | TGTGCCAGCAGCTTAGTACGGGTGGGATCACCCCTCCACTTT | CASSLVRVGSPLHF
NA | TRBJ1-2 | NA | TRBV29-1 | TGCAGCGTTGAACCTATGACAGGCGGCAACTATGGCTACACCTTC | CSVEPMTGGNYGYTF
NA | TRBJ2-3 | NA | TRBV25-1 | TGTGCCAGCAGTGGGGGGGAAGGAGGGGATACGCAGTATTTT | CASSGGEGGDTQYF
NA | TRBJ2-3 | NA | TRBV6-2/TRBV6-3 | TGTGCCAGCAGAGGGGTCGCCTTGCTGGGTACGCAGTATTTT | CASRGVALLGTQYF
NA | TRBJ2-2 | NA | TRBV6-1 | TGTGCCAGCAGTGAATCCGCGGCGTGGGGGACCGGGGAGCTGTTTTTT | CASSESAAWGTGELFF
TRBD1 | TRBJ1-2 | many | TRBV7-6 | TGTGCCAGCAGCCCCGTAGACAGGGTCAACTATGGCTACACCTTC | CASSPVDRVNYGYTF
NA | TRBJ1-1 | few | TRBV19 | TGTGCCAGCATGGGGGACATGAACACTGAAGCTTTCTTT | CASMGDMNTEAFF
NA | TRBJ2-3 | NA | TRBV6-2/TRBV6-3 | TGTGCCAGCAGTTCCGGCCCTCTAGGGGATCGTGCAGATACGCAGTATTTT | CASSSGPLGDRADTQYF
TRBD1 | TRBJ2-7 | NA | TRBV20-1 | TGCAGTGCTAGAGATTTGGACAGGGCCCTCGAGCAGTACTTC | CSARDLDRALEQYF
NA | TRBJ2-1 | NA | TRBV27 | TGTGCCAGCAGTCCCTTTAGCGGAATCTACAATGAGCAGTTCTTC | CASSPFSGIYNEQFF
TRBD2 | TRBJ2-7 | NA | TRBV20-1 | TGCAGTGCTGAAGAGCTAACGGGAGGGGACTACGAGCAGTACTTC | CSAEELTGGDYEQYF
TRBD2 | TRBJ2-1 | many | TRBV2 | TGTGCCAGCAGTGCCACTAGCGGGGGTTTTAATGAGCAGTTCTTC | CASSATSGGFNEQFF
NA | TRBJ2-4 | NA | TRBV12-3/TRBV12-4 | TGTGCCAGCAGTTTGGGGTTGGTCAAAAACATTCAGTACTTC | CASSLGLVKNIQYF
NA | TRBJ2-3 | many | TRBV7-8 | TGTGCCAGCAGCCTCGGGAGCCCAGATACGCAGTATTTT | CASSLGSPDTQYF
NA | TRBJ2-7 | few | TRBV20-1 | TGCAGTGCTAGAGCCCCCACTACTTTTTCCTACGAGCAGTACTTC | CSARAPTTFSYEQYF
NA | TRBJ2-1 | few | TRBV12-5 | TGTGCTAGTGGTCCGGGGGACTTGTACAATGAGCAGTTCTTC | CASGPGDLYNEQFF
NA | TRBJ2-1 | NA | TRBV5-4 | TGTGCCAGCAGAATTAGGAATGAGCAGTTCTTC | CASRIRNEQFF
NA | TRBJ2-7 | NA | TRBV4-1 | TGCGCCAGCAGCCTGGGGGGCACCTCCTACGAGCAGTACTTC | CASSLGGTSYEQYF
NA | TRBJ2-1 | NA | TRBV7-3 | TGTGCCAGCAGCTTAGTGGGGCTAGGGAATGAGCAGTTCTTC | CASSLVGLGNEQFF
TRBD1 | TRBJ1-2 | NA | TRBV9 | TGTGCCAGCAGCTCGGGGACAGGGCTGGATGGCTACACCTTC | CASSSGTGLDGYTF
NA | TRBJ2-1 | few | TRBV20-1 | TGCAGTGCTAGAGATCTGAGAGGGAATGAGCAGTTCTTC | CSARDLRGNEQFF
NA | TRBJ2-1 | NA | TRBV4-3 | TGCGCCAGCAGCCAAGATTTGGTCAATGAGCAGTTCTTC | CASSQDLVNEQFF
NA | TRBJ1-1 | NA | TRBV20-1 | TGCAGTGCTAGGGAAGTGGTTGGGAGGGAGTATGAAGCTTTCTTT | CSAREVVGREYEAFF
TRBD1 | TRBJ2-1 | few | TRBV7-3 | TGTGCCAGCAGCGAGGGACAGGGGGTTTACAATGAGCAGTTCTTC | CASSEGQGVYNEQFF
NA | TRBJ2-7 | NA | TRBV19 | TGTGCCAGTACCTCGGACTTTGGCTCCTACGAGCAGTACTTC | CASTSDFGSYEQYF